This TCR beta chain was captured in a study of blood T cells in healthy people across ages. General study findings and limits: The percentage of naive T cells correlated strongly with TCR beta diversity. Naive and antigen-experienced cells were not separated, limiting conclusive comparison.

To note about this clonotype: Its antigen is unknown.

A second PCR of about 6 to 12 cycles used a sample-barcoded 5' primer and a J-beta primer mix. TCRdb analysed the 5' RACE reads with MiXCR anew, one entry per CDR3 protein. The sample has about 650,000 distinct CDR3 sequences, 52% seen once; the top ten hold less than 15%. This CDR3 is built from 15 residues. The V end was cut by 5 bases, the J end by 0 bases, with 12 bases between. Germline assignment: CDR1 MNHEY and CDR2 SMNVEV (reference sequence). This clonotype originated in a woman older than 75 in good health. The sample consisted of blood. This chain joins TRBV27 and TRBJ2-3; D not resolved. The chain's CDR3 is CASSLLPGSTDTQYF. DNA for the CDR3: TGTGCCAGCAGTCTACTACCAGGTAGCACAGATACGCAGTATTTT.